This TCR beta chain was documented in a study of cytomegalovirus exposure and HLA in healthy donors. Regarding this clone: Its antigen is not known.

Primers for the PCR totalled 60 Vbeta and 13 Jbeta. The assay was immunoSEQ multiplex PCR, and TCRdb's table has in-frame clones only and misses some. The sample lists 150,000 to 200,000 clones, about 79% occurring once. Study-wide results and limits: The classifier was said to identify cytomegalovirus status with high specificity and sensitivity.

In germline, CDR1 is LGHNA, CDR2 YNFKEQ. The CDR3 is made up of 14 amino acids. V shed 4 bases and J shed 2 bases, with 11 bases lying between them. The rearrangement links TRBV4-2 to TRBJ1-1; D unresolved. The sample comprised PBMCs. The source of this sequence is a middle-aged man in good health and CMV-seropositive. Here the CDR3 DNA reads TGTGCCAGCAGCCCCGAGCCATCCAACACTGAAGCTTTCTTT. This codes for CASSPEPSNTEAFF.